This T cell receptor (beta chain) came from a study of shared clonotypes between healthy human individuals. Study information: Three plates each covered CD4 naive and memory; CD8 naive two, CD8 memory one. Study-wide findings and caveats: Generation probabilities were higher for clonotypes shared across all four sorted-subset donors than for unshared ones. With several donors compared, about 5% of naive CD4 clonotypes were shared.

V was pared by 3 bases and J by 8 bases, with 10 bases of the junction left unmatched. This CDR3 contains 16 residues. CDR1 is SGHRS and CDR2 is YFSETQ in the germline V gene. In regard to this clone: Its specificity is unknown.

The authors distributed each subset's genomic DNA evenly over several immunoSEQ plates. Profiling relied on immunoSEQ multiplex PCR, and the TCRdb table lists in-frame clones only, not all of them. The data contain 1,500,000 or so clones, less than 99% of them singletons. The chain joins TRBV5-1 to TRBJ2-2; 10 positions agree with TRBD2. Sequencing was done on a sample of naive CD4+ T cells sorted from blood. Described subset: CD45RA+ positively selected. The sequence derives from a man aged 30-40 years in good health. The CDR3 DNA reads TGCGCCAGCAGCTCCAACCTAGCGGGGGTAAATGGGGAGCTGTTTTTT. This gives the protein CASSSNLAGVNGELFF.